The 25 T cell receptor beta chains below all came from one sample that was sequenced in a study of shared clonotypes between healthy human individuals. The naive CD8 subset, CD45RO-negative cells positively selected for CCR7, excluded terminally differentiated effector memory CD45RA+ cells. Sequencing was performed with immunoSEQ multiplex PCR; in TCRdb, only in-frame clones are kept and a portion is missing. Counted here are millions of clones, about 95% occurring once; the ten biggest clones make up roughly 1%. Sequenced input: naive CD8+ T cells sorted from blood. The receptors here all came from a man in his late teens or twenties in good health.

The chain combines TRBV4-1 with TRBJ1-1; 12 nucleotides line up with TRBD1. CDR3 length: 15 amino acids. Germline CDR1 reads MGHRA; CDR2 reads YSYEKL. J gave up 8 bases and V 3 bases, and 7 bases lay outside the gene matches. The CDR3, as DNA: TGCGCCAGCAGCCAGACGGGACAGGGGGCTTTAGAAGCTTTCTTT. Its translation is CASSQTGQGALEAFF.

The CDR3 protein is CASSVDTSVGETQYF. The CDR3 DNA reads TGTGCCAGCAGCGTAGATACTAGCGTTGGAGAGACCCAGTACTTC. The chain recombines TRBV9 with TRBJ2-5; TRBD2 aligns across 7 bases. In germline, CDR1 is SGDLS, CDR2 YYNGEE. This CDR3 spans 15 amino acids. The trim removed 0 bases at V and 4 bases at J, leaving 6 bases unmatched.

This chain links TRBV13 with TRBJ2-7; D is possibly TRBD2 (6 bases). There are 14 residues in the CDR3. Trimming left V 2 bases short and J 5 bases short, with 13 bases between. Looked up from germline, CDR1 is PRHDT and CDR2 is FYEKMQ (reference sequence). CDR3 in DNA: TGTGCCAGCAGCTTACACGGCGGAGGGGACGAGCAGTACTTC. Its protein product is CASSLHGGGDEQYF.

The chain links TRBV19 to TRBJ2-1; the match to TRBD2 covers 11 bases. With 7 bases clipped from V and 4 bases from J, the junction kept 6 bases outside the gene matches. The V gene's germline CDR1 is LNHDA and CDR2 SQIVND (reference sequence). The CDR3 is made up of 15 amino acids. The CDR3 spells CASTSGTSGYNEQFF. The CDR3 bases are TGTGCCAGTACCTCCGGGACTAGCGGATACAATGAGCAGTTCTTC. The whole variable domain, remainder taken from reference TRBV19 and TRBJ2-1, is DGGITQSPKYLFRKEGQNVTLSCEQNLNHDAMYWYRQDPGQGLRLIYYSQIVNDFQKGDIAEGYSVSREKKESFPLTVTSAQKNPTAFYLCASTSGTSGYNEQFFGPGTRLTVL.

The chain combines TRBV9 with TRBJ2-1; either TRBD1 or TRBD2 may supply D (5 bases each). V dropped 0 bases and J dropped 7 bases, with 14 bases sitting between them. This CDR3 region has 15 residues. The germline V gene has CDR1 SGDLS and CDR2 YYNGEE. The CDR3 sequence: CASSVAMGTSNEQFF. In nucleotides, the CDR3 is TGTGCCAGCAGCGTAGCTATGGGGACGTCGAATGAGCAGTTCTTC.

Worth noting for this clone: The same CDR3 also results from other DNA sequences found in this sample. The rearrangement links TRBV29-1 to TRBJ2-7; unclear D gene. This CDR3 comprises 13 residues. Trimming removed 2 bases at V and 0 bases at J, with 8 bases between. Germline CDR1 and CDR2: SQVTM and ANQGSEA. CDR3 in amino acids: CSVELGLSYEQYF. CDR3 sequence (DNA): TGCAGCGTTGAATTAGGGCTCTCCTACGAGCAGTACTTC.

The chain is built from TRBV27 and TRBJ2-7, with TRBD2 matching 7 bases. J was trimmed by 2 bases and V by 5 bases; bases with no gene match: 6. CDR1 and CDR2 (germline): MNHEY, SMNVEV (reference sequence). CDR3 size: 14 residues. CDR3 in DNA: TGTGCCAGCAGTCTCGGGCTAGCGGCCTACGAGCAGTACTTC. Translating it yields CASSLGLAAYEQYF.

In nucleotides, the CDR3 is TGCGCCAGCAGCTTTGTGGACACAATGAACACTGAAGCTTTCTTT. Translating it yields CASSFVDTMNTEAFF. The V gene is TRBV5-1, the J gene TRBJ1-1; the D gene is possibly TRBD1 (5 bases). The CDR3 loop spans 15 amino acids. The germline V gene encodes CDR1 SGHRS and CDR2 YFSETQ. Trimming took 2 bases from V and 0 from J, leaving 11 bases between them.

This clone was seen once. The chain employs TRBV7-6 and TRBJ2-7, with 7 bases identical to TRBD2. CDR1 is SGHVS and CDR2 is FNYEAQ in the germline V gene. V was clipped by 4 bases and J by 0 bases; unmatched bases: 9. CDR3 length: 16 amino acids. CDR3 coding DNA: TGTGCCAGCAGCTCCCTACTAGCGAGGAGCTCCTACGAGCAGTACTTC. Translating gives CASSSLLARSSYEQYF.

V usage is TRBV27 and J usage is TRBJ1-6, with D unclear. The CDR3 loop spans 14 amino acids. V dropped 2 bases and J dropped 16 bases, with 18 bases sitting between them. CDR1 is MNHEY and CDR2 is SMNVEV in the germline V gene (reference sequence). The CDR3: CASSLGPFFPTLHF. In nucleotides, the CDR3 is TGTGCCAGCAGTTTAGGGCCTTTCTTCCCTACACTCCACTTT.

The chain couples TRBV28 to TRBJ2-1, with D maybe TRBD1 (5 bases). The CDR3 is 16 residues long. Germline values: CDR1 MDHEN, CDR2 SYDVKM. The V end was cut by 5 bases, the J end by 10 bases, with 24 bases between. In DNA, the CDR3 is TGTGCCAGCAGTCTGATGACAGAACTAAATTTCGGAGAGCAGTTCTTC. Protein: CASSLMTELNFGEQFF.

The V and J genes are TRBV5-1 and TRBJ2-2, with 11 nucleotides matching TRBD2. J was trimmed by 6 bases and V by 0 bases; bases with no gene match: 4. The CDR3 runs to 16 residues. Per the germline V gene, CDR1 is SGHRS and CDR2 is YFSETQ. CDR3 DNA sequence: TGCGCCAGCAGCTTGGAACTAGCGGGAGAGCCCGGGGAGCTGTTTTTT. It is translated as CASSLELAGEPGELFF. The full variable domain, rest sourced from reference TRBV5-1 and TRBJ2-2, is KAGVTQTPRYLIKTRGQQVTLSCSPISGHRSVSWYQQTPGQGLQFLFEYFSETQRNKGNFPGRFSGRQFSNSRSEMNVSTLELGDSALYLCASSLELAGEPGELFFGEGSRLTVL.

A single count supports this clone. V gene TRBV4-3 combines with J gene TRBJ2-1; D is ambiguous. The V gene lost 0 bases and the J gene lost 5 bases, with 17 bases spanning the gap. Germline V gene data show CDR1 as LGHNA and CDR2 as YSLEER. This CDR3 has 17 residues. CDR3: CASSQDPTRLADNEQFF. For the CDR3, the DNA is TGCGCCAGCAGCCAAGATCCGACAAGATTAGCAGACAATGAGCAGTTCTTC.

A note on this clone: Different DNA sequences within this sample yield the same CDR3. The CDR3 nucleotides are TGTGCCAGTAAGTCAGGGATGAACACTGAAGCTTTCTTT. Translating gives CASKSGMNTEAFF. This chain uses TRBV19 with TRBJ1-1; maybe TRBD1 (5 bases). Trimming took 7 bases from V and 0 from J, leaving 9 bases between them. Germline V gene data show CDR1 as LNHDA and CDR2 as SQIVND (reference sequence). The CDR3 runs 13 residues.

The gene calls are TRBV9 and TRBJ1-2; D unclear. V was trimmed by 4 bases and J by 2 bases, leaving 9 bases between them. This CDR3 is built from 13 residues. Germline loops: CDR1 SGDLS, CDR2 YYNGEE. The CDR3 region has the DNA TGTGCCAGCAGCAAAGACACGAACTATGGCTACACCTTC. It encodes CASSKDTNYGYTF.

The rearrangement links TRBV7-2 to TRBJ2-7, with a possible D match to TRBD2 (5 bases). This CDR3 has 17 amino acids. V lost 5 bases and J 2 bases, leaving 22 bases between the germline ends. From germline, CDR1 is SGHTA and CDR2 FQGNSA. CDR3 residues: CASSRLLSAGPPYEQYF. The DNA of the CDR3 is TGTGCCAGCAGCCGTTTACTGTCGGCGGGTCCCCCCTACGAGCAGTACTTC.

The chain couples TRBV7-9 to TRBJ2-7, with D perhaps TRBD2 (5 bases). The ends were cut back, 6 bases at V and 4 bases at J, with 25 bases in the middle. CDR3 size: 17 residues. The germline V gene encodes CDR1 SEHNR and CDR2 FQNEAQ (reference sequence). CDR3 sequence: CASSQSGGRFGDYEQYF. CDR3 coding DNA: TGTGCCAGCAGTCAAAGCGGAGGCCGCTTTGGAGATTACGAGCAGTACTTC.

This sequence joins TRBV13 and TRBJ2-2; 8 nucleotides agree with TRBD2. The CDR3 totals 17 residues. CDR1 is PRHDT, CDR2 FYEKMQ, per germline (reference sequence). The V segment lost 5 bases and the J segment 2 bases; nucleotides outside the gene matches: 10. In DNA, the CDR3 is TGTGCCAGCAGCGACACGGGGCTAGCGGGTAACACCGGGGAGCTGTTTTTT. Residues: CASSDTGLAGNTGELFF.

CDR3 nucleotide sequence: TGTGCCAGCAGTCAAGGGATTTCCAACGATTACAATGAGCAGTTCTTC. It encodes CASSQGISNDYNEQFF. The rearrangement uses TRBV6-6 and TRBJ2-1; D remains unclear. V lost 5 bases to trimming and J lost 4 bases, with 18 bases between them. CDR1 is MNHNY and CDR2 is SVGAGI in the germline V gene (reference sequence). The CDR3 sequence is 16 residues long.

This rearrangement joins TRBV7-9 to TRBJ1-2; 7 bases line up with TRBD1. Germline CDR1 is SEHNR and CDR2 is FQNEAQ (reference sequence). The CDR3 covers 13 residues. After removal of 4 bases from V and 6 bases from J, the junction contained 5 bases not matched to a gene. In DNA, the CDR3 is TGTGCCAGCAGCTCCCGGGACAGAGATGGCTACACCTTC. Translating it yields CASSSRDRDGYTF.

The chain is built from TRBV7-8 and TRBJ1-1, with TRBD1 identical over 8 bases. The germline CDR1 and CDR2 sequences are SGHVS and FQNEAQ. The junction had 10 bases not matched to a gene; V was cut back by 4 bases and J by 6 bases. This CDR3 spans 15 amino acids. The CDR3 reads CASSSEPGGWAEAFF. The CDR3, as DNA: TGTGCCAGCAGCTCGGAGCCAGGGGGCTGGGCTGAAGCTTTCTTT. Full variable domain (missing parts from reference TRBV7-8 and TRBJ1-1): GAGVSQSPRYKVAKRGQDVALRCDPISGHVSLFWYQQALGQGPEFLTYFQNEAQLDKSGLPSDRFFAERPEGSVSTLKIQRTQQEDSAVYLCASSSEPGGWAEAFFGQGTRLTVV.

This rearrangement joins TRBV13 to TRBJ1-2; D remains ambiguous. In germline, CDR1 is PRHDT, CDR2 FYEKMQ (reference sequence). The CDR3 runs to 14 residues. V lost 0 bases to trimming and J lost 2 bases, with 7 bases between them. In nucleotides, the CDR3 is TGTGCCAGCAGCTTAGGAAACGCAAACTATGGCTACACCTTC. It yields the protein CASSLGNANYGYTF.

This rearrangement joins TRBV9 to TRBJ2-7; D unresolved. Germline V gives CDR1 SGDLS, CDR2 YYNGEE. V lost 4 bases and J lost 3, with 14 bases in between. The CDR3 has 14 amino acids. The DNA for the CDR3 is TGTGCCAGCAGCACGACGGACCGGCTCTACGAGCAGTACTTC. Translating it yields CASSTTDRLYEQYF. The entire variable domain, with the rest obtained from reference TRBV9 and TRBJ2-7, is as follows: DSGVTQTPKHLITATGQRVTLRCSPRSGDLSVYWYQQSLDQGLQFLIQYYNGEERAKGNILERFSAQQFPDLHSELNLSSLELGDSALYFCASSTTDRLYEQYFGPGTRLTVT.

The gene calls are TRBV7-9 and TRBJ1-5; D perhaps matches TRBD1 (5 bases). Trimming took 1 base from V and 7 from J, leaving 14 bases between them. This CDR3 has 15 amino acids. Germline V gene lookup returns CDR1 SEHNR and CDR2 FQNEAQ (reference sequence). CDR3 DNA: TGTGCCAGCAGCTTAGGTGGGGGGGTCTGGCAGCCCCAGCATTTT. It yields the protein CASSLGGGVWQPQHF.

The chain links TRBV9 to TRBJ2-7; 7 bases map to TRBD2. In germline, CDR1 is SGDLS, CDR2 YYNGEE. V lost 0 bases and J lost 4; bases outside the gene matches: 4. The CDR3 consists of 14 residues. CDR3 nucleotides: TGTGCCAGCAGCGTAGCGGGAGGCGAATACGAGCAGTACTTC. Protein: CASSVAGGEYEQYF.